This TCR beta chain came from a study of blood T cell repertoires in COVID-19. Study background: The United States, Italy and Spain provided the acute and convalescent COVID-19 samples.

In the original processing: Amplification of reference gene primers provided the estimated nucleated cell counts. Measured with immunoSEQ multiplex PCR; TCRdb has only the in-frame clones, and not every one. V and J calls and clone size are copied from that table; D and trimming were computed from the DNA. The sample records about 110,000 clones, 70% to 75% being singletons. The V and J ends lost 4 bases and 1 base respectively, with 18 bases between them. This CDR3 region has 17 residues. CDR1 LGHDT and CDR2 YNNKEL come from the germline V gene (reference sequence). This TCR came from a human donor with acute or convalescent COVID-19. The donor label of this sample is uncertain. The chain combines TRBV3-1 (or the pseudogene TRBV3-2) with TRBJ2-3, with TRBD2 as a possible D gene (6 bases). Specimen: peripheral blood. In nucleotides, the CDR3 is TGTGCCAGCAGCCTAAACTACCCGGGACTCGGCACAGATACGCAGTATTTT. This sequence encodes CASSLNYPGLGTDTQYF.